These 31 T cell receptor beta chains were sequenced from one sample in a study of a mutant IDH1 vaccine in newly diagnosed glioma. Method: immunoSEQ multiplex PCR; TCRdb's copy keeps in-frame clones and lacks some. Of roughly 51,000 clones detected, approximately 79% appear once; the ten largest clones hold 6.5% to 7.5%. No antigens are known for them. Specified time point: week 35, safety follow-up. The content of each vaccine dose was 300 ug of mutant IDH1 20-mer peptide, and topical imiquimod accompanied it. This material consisted of PBMCs, taken from a glioma patient whose treatment included an IDH1 peptide vaccine. The receptors stem from a man in his forties or fifties with glioma.

This chain joins TRBV10-3 and TRBJ2-3, with TRBD1 matching 8 bases. This CDR3 is built from 15 residues. Trimming cost V 3 bases and J 1 base; bases outside gene matches: 3. Germline CDR1 is ENHRY and CDR2 is SYGVKD. CDR3 amino acids: CAISDRGQGTDTQYF. DNA for the CDR3: TGTGCCATCAGTGACCGGGGACAGGGCACAGATACGCAGTATTTT.

This clone was recorded a few times. CDR3 sequence (DNA): TGTGCCAGCAGGGGGGACTATAATTCACCCCTCCACTTT. Protein sequence: CASRGDYNSPLHF. This chain connects TRBV2 to TRBJ1-6, with D possibly TRBD1 on 5 matching bases. Germline V lookup: CDR1 SNHLY, CDR2 FYNNEI. This CDR3 comprises 13 residues. V dropped 6 bases and J dropped 3 bases, with 6 bases sitting between them.

This clone was detected only once. The rearrangement links TRBV2 to TRBJ2-1; no firm D call. Between the trimmed V and J ends, which lost 6 bases and 0 bases, there was a span of 18 bases. The V gene's germline CDR1 is SNHLY and CDR2 FYNNEI. The CDR3 runs 17 residues. As DNA, the CDR3 is TGTGCCAGCAGCGATGCGTCTTGGTCAGACTCCTACAATGAGCAGTTCTTC. It is translated as CASSDASWSDSYNEQFF.

The genes are TRBV18 and TRBJ2-7; D call uncertain. The germline CDR1 and CDR2 sequences are KGHSH and LQKENI. The CDR3 sequence is 13 residues long. Deletions cut 1 base from V and 2 bases from J, with 6 bases between. CDR3 amino acids: CASSPQGTYEQYF. The CDR3 nucleotides read TGTGCCAGCTCACCACAGGGTACCTACGAGCAGTACTTC.

The rearrangement joins TRBV20-1 to TRBJ2-7; no clear D gene. The CDR3 totals 11 residues. Germline CDR1 is DFQATT and CDR2 is SNEGSKA (reference sequence). V lost 1 base and J lost 3, with 4 bases in between. The CDR3 sequence: CSARVVYEQYF. The CDR3 DNA reads TGCAGTGCTAGAGTCGTCTACGAGCAGTACTTC.

The chain uses TRBV14 and TRBJ1-1; TRBD1 agrees at 8 bases. The CDR3 has 17 residues. Germline CDR1 and CDR2: SGHDN and FVKESK. Trimming removed 3 bases from V and 1 base from J; junction bases left unmatched: 10. The CDR3 DNA is TGTGCCAGCAGCCACCGATTTAGGACAGGGAGGAACACTGAAGCTTTCTTT. Translated: CASSHRFRTGRNTEAFF.

The chain employs TRBV4-2 and TRBJ1-1; D ambiguous. The ends were cut back, 1 base at V and 9 bases at J, with 12 bases in the middle. The CDR3 totals 13 residues. Germline V gene lookup returns CDR1 LGHNA and CDR2 YNFKEQ. CDR3: CASSQGEDPKAFF. The CDR3 bases are TGTGCCAGCAGCCAAGGGGAGGATCCGAAAGCTTTCTTT.

V usage is TRBV5-1 and J usage is TRBJ1-2; unclear D gene. The CDR3 covers 14 residues. Deletions cut 4 bases from V and 2 bases from J, with 12 bases between. Germline V gives CDR1 SGHRS, CDR2 YFSETQ. The CDR3: CASSPDGVNYGYTF. The CDR3 DNA is TGCGCCAGCAGCCCGGACGGTGTGAACTATGGCTACACCTTC.

The chain is built from TRBV25-1 and TRBJ1-5, with 8 nucleotides matching TRBD1. The CDR3 extends over 16 amino acids. Germline assignment: CDR1 MGHDK and CDR2 SYGVNS. J lost 7 bases, V lost 5 bases, and 13 bases had no gene match. DNA for the CDR3: TGTGCCAGCAGTTTACCTGGGCAGGGGGCAGGACAGCCCCAGCATTTT. Protein: CASSLPGQGAGQPQHF.

The rearrangement joins TRBV5-3 to TRBJ1-2, with D unresolved. TRBV5-3 is marked as an open reading frame, function uncertain. The germline V and J ends were trimmed by 0 bases and 4 bases, with 10 bases remaining between them. The CDR3 loop spans 14 amino acids. The DNA for the CDR3 is TGTGCCAGAAGCTTGGTTCAGACTCCCTATGGCTACACCTTC. This sequence encodes CARSLVQTPYGYTF.

The V gene is TRBV19, the J gene TRBJ1-5; maybe TRBD1 (5 bases). The V and J ends lost 7 bases and 6 bases respectively, with 16 bases between them. The CDR3 runs 14 residues. CDR1 is LNHDA, CDR2 SQIVND, per germline (reference sequence). The CDR3 DNA reads as TGTGCCAGTAATTGGGGCACCTCCGCTCAGCCCCAGCATTTT. Its protein product is CASNWGTSAQPQHF.

This rearrangement joins TRBV15 to TRBJ1-2; a weak D match, TRBD1 (6 bases). Germline CDR1 LNHNV, CDR2 YYDKDF (reference sequence). CDR3 length: 14 residues. Between the trimmed V and J ends, which lost 3 bases and 8 bases, there was a span of 16 bases. This CDR3 reads CATSSLQTGSGYTF. The CDR3 DNA follows: TGTGCCACCAGCAGCCTCCAAACAGGGTCGGGCTACACCTTC.

The genes are TRBV14 and TRBJ1-5; no clear D gene. Trimming removed 10 bases from V and 2 bases from J, with 15 bases in between. Germline CDR1 and CDR2: SGHDN and FVKESK. CDR3 length: 14 residues. CDR3: CAIPMGFCNQPQHF. CDR3 nucleotides: TGTGCCATCCCGATGGGGTTTTGCAATCAGCCCCAGCATTTT.

This clone came up once. The chain joins TRBV5-6 to TRBJ2-3; no reliable D call. The V end lost 0 bases, the J end lost 2 bases, and 7 bases lay between the germline ends. Germline V gene sequence: CDR1 SGHDT, CDR2 YYEEEE. This CDR3 is built from 14 residues. The DNA of the CDR3 is TGTGCCAGCAGCTTGGACCCCACCACAGATACGCAGTATTTT. It specifies CASSLDPTTDTQYF. The full variable domain, completed using reference TRBV5-6 and TRBJ2-3, is DAGVTQSPTHLIKTRGQQVTLRCSPKSGHDTVSWYQQALGQGPQFIFQYYEEEERQRGNFPDRFSGHQFPNYSSELNVNALLLGDSALYLCASSLDPTTDTQYFGPGTRLTVL.

The V gene is TRBV27, the J gene TRBJ1-1, with 9 bases aligning to TRBD1. With V trimmed by 2 bases and J by 11 bases, 6 bases remained unmatched. From germline, CDR1 is MNHEY and CDR2 SMNVEV (reference sequence). This CDR3 contains 13 residues. This CDR3 reads CASSLSGTGFAFF. The DNA of the CDR3 is TGTGCCAGCAGTTTAAGCGGGACAGGGTTTGCTTTCTTT.

The chain carries TRBV14 and TRBJ2-5; 8 nucleotides align to TRBD1. The germline CDR1 and CDR2 sequences are SGHDN and FVKESK. The CDR3 loop spans 16 amino acids. The V and J ends lost 2 bases and 3 bases, in that order; junction bases with no gene match: 8. CDR3 nucleotides: TGTGCCAGCAGCCAATCCTTGGACAGGGCAAAAGAGACCCAGTACTTC. Translated, it gives CASSQSLDRAKETQYF.

The V call is TRBV7-9, the J call TRBJ1-1; 7 nucleotides agree with TRBD1. This CDR3 has 15 residues. CDR1 and CDR2 (germline): SEHNR, FQNEAQ (reference sequence). With V trimmed by 5 bases and J by 1 base, 7 bases remained unmatched. The CDR3 DNA reads TGTGCCAGCAGCACGAGAGGGGGCGCGAACACTGAAGCTTTCTTT. Residues: CASSTRGGANTEAFF.

The chain employs TRBV18 and TRBJ2-2; 8 bases align to TRBD1. The germline V gene encodes CDR1 KGHSH and CDR2 LQKENI. The CDR3 spans 16 residues. The trim removed 6 bases at V and 4 bases at J, leaving 10 bases unmatched. CDR3 in DNA: TGTGCCAGCTCCGCCGGACAGGGCCCCCCCACCGGGGAGCTGTTTTTT. The encoded protein is CASSAGQGPPTGELFF.

V is TRBV14 and J is TRBJ2-7; D not certain. CDR1 and CDR2 (germline): SGHDN, FVKESK. This CDR3 region has 12 residues. Trimming pared 4 bases from V and 7 bases from J, leaving 11 bases between. The CDR3 sequence: CASSLPLGEQYF. The CDR3 DNA reads as TGTGCCAGCAGCCTCCCCCTGGGTGAGCAGTACTTC.

The rearrangement links TRBV13 to TRBJ2-2; no definite D call. This CDR3 has 13 residues. Germline V gene sequence: CDR1 PRHDT, CDR2 FYEKMQ (reference sequence). V was shortened by 7 bases and J by 1 base, with 7 bases between the two germline ends. The CDR3 DNA reads as TGTGCCAGCAAGTGGGGGAACACCGGGGAGCTGTTTTTT. This gives the protein CASKWGNTGELFF.

The chain uses TRBV7-9 and TRBJ2-1, with 10 bases that match TRBD2. V shed 1 base, J shed 15 bases, and the junction held 6 bases outside the gene matches. Germline V gene lookup returns CDR1 SEHNR and CDR2 FQNEAQ (reference sequence). The CDR3 length is 13 residues. As DNA, the CDR3 is TGTGCCAGCAGCTTAGATCGAGCGGGGGGGAGGTTCTTC. It specifies CASSLDRAGGRFF.

V is TRBV4-1 and J is TRBJ2-2, with 7 bases identical to TRBD1. The junction had 8 bases not matched to a gene; V was cut back by 4 bases and J by 3 bases. The CDR3 consists of 16 residues. CDR1 is MGHRA, CDR2 YSYEKL, per germline. The CDR3 loop reads CASSLGRDSYTGELFF. DNA for the CDR3: TGCGCCAGCAGCCTCGGCCGGGACAGCTACACCGGGGAGCTGTTTTTT.

The J gene is TRBJ1-2, the V gene TRBV1; the table's TRBD1 call for D was not verified on the DNA. TRBV1 is a listed pseudogene. This CDR3 has 16 amino acids. The CDR3: CTSSQEFTGSNYGYTF. The CDR3, as DNA: TGCACCAGCAGCCAAGAGTTCACAGGGAGCAACTATGGCTACACCTTC.

The chain has TRBV10-3 and TRBJ1-1; D gene ambiguous. The CDR3 sequence is 13 residues long. From germline, CDR1 is ENHRY and CDR2 SYGVKD. Trimming cost V 0 bases and J 8 bases, with 10 bases left between them. CDR3 sequence (DNA): TGTGCCATCAGTGAGTCCCGGCAGGACGAAGCTTTCTTT. Its protein product is CAISESRQDEAFF.

The rearrangement joins TRBV7-8 to TRBJ1-1; D is unclear. The CDR3 has 13 residues. CDR1 and CDR2 from the germline V gene are SGHVS and FQNEAQ. V lost 1 base, J lost 0 bases, and 3 bases lay in between. CDR3 coding DNA: TGTGCCAGCAGCTTAGACATGAACACTGAAGCTTTCTTT. Its protein product is CASSLDMNTEAFF. The full variable domain, completed using reference TRBV7-8 and TRBJ1-1, is GAGVSQSPRYKVAKRGQDVALRCDPISGHVSLFWYQQALGQGPEFLTYFQNEAQLDKSGLPSDRFFAERPEGSVSTLKIQRTQQEDSAVYLCASSLDMNTEAFFGQGTRLTVV.

The V and J genes are TRBV5-1 and TRBJ1-5; 7 bases are a match to TRBD1. Trimming at V came to 2 bases and at J to 0 bases, leaving 8 bases not matched to a gene. This CDR3 region has 17 residues. CDR1 and CDR2 from the germline V gene are SGHRS and YFSETQ. The CDR3: CASSLTGASDSNQPQHF. CDR3 sequence (DNA): TGCGCCAGCAGCTTAACAGGGGCGAGCGATAGCAATCAGCCCCAGCATTTT.

This clone was detected a few times. The V call is TRBV29-1, the J call TRBJ1-1; the D gene is possibly TRBD1 (6 bases). CDR3 length equals 11 residues. The V and J ends lost 4 bases and 6 bases respectively, with 9 bases between them. CDR1 is SQVTM and CDR2 is ANQGSEA in the germline V gene. CDR3 sequence: CSVAGDAEAFF. CDR3 coding DNA: TGCAGCGTTGCAGGGGACGCTGAAGCTTTCTTT.

The chain is built from TRBV6-5 and TRBJ1-1; tentative D call: TRBD1 (5 bases). The CDR3 length is 14 residues. The V end lost 2 bases, the J end lost 1 base, and 8 bases lay between the germline ends. The V gene's germline CDR1 is MNHEY and CDR2 SVGAGI. CDR3 coding DNA: TGTGCCAGCAGTTACGCTGGGACGAACACTGAAGCTTTCTTT. Its protein product is CASSYAGTNTEAFF.

This rearrangement joins TRBV15 to TRBJ2-3; D is uncertain. Germline V lookup: CDR1 LNHNV, CDR2 YYDKDF (reference sequence). This CDR3 is 16 amino acids long. With 3 bases removed from V and 0 bases from J, the gap between germline ends came to 13 bases. CDR3 sequence reads: CATSRERHLSTDTQYF. Here the CDR3 DNA reads TGTGCCACCAGCAGGGAGAGGCACTTGAGCACAGATACGCAGTATTTT.

The CDR3 loop is CASSTGTGSSYEQYF. CDR3 bases: TGTGCCAGTAGTACCGGGACAGGGAGCTCCTACGAGCAGTACTTC. The rearrangement links TRBV19 to TRBJ2-7; 9 nucleotides agree with TRBD1. Germline loops: CDR1 LNHDA, CDR2 SQIVND (reference sequence). With 4 bases clipped from V and 0 bases from J, the junction kept 4 bases outside the gene matches. This CDR3 region has 15 residues.

The chain employs TRBV5-1 and TRBJ2-5; D is unresolved. Germline V gene lookup returns CDR1 SGHRS and CDR2 YFSETQ. This CDR3 comprises 13 residues. The V gene lost 0 bases and the J gene lost 1 base, with 4 bases spanning the gap. The DNA for the CDR3 is TGCGCCAGCAGCTTGGGGGCCCAAGAGACCCAGTACTTC. This encodes CASSLGAQETQYF.